This T cell receptor (beta chain) was captured in a study of blood T cell repertoires in COVID-19. This CDR3 region has 15 residues. Germline values: CDR1 LNHDA, CDR2 SQIVND (reference sequence). Trimming removed 6 bases at V and 4 bases at J, with 18 bases between. This clone has a handful of counts. In the original analysis: Reference gene primer amplification gave estimated nucleated cell counts. Libraries were prepared by immunoSEQ multiplex PCR; TCRdb keeps only in-frame clonotypes and omits some of them. That table gives V, J and clone size, and the DNA gave D and trimming. The data hold approximately 99,000 clones, with over 80% observed a single time.

The source material was peripheral blood. The source is a woman in her sixties or seventies with acute or convalescent COVID-19. V is TRBV19 and J is TRBJ1-2; perhaps TRBD1 as D (5 bases). The DNA for the CDR3 is TGTGCCAGTAGGGAACCCAGTTCGGGGGGCTATGGCTACACCTTC. It codes for CASREPSSGGYGYTF.